Each of the 26 T cell receptor beta chains below was sequenced from the same sample in a study of blood T cells in healthy people across ages. For the second PCR, which ran for 7 to 11 cycles, a sample-barcoded 5' primer and a J-beta primer mix were used. MiXCR, applied by TCRdb to the 5' RACE reads, yields one record per CDR3 protein. Among 550,000 to 800,000 distinct CDR3 sequences listed, 21% were seen once. Sequencing input: blood. The receptors were gathered from a man between 65 and 80 years old in good health.

The chain has TRBV9 and TRBJ2-5, with TRBD2 as a possible D gene (6 bases). Germline V lookup: CDR1 SGDLS, CDR2 YYNGEE. CDR3 size: 15 residues. Trimming cost V 0 bases and J 0 bases, with 9 bases left between them. CDR3 sequence reads: CASSVDGGNQETQYF. The CDR3 DNA follows: TGTGCCAGCAGCGTAGATGGAGGGAACCAAGAGACCCAGTACTTC.

This clonotype was recorded a few times. This chain joins TRBV6-5 and TRBJ1-6; D unresolved. Trimming removed 6 bases at V and 7 bases at J, with 13 bases between. This CDR3 has 14 residues. Germline V gives CDR1 MNHEY, CDR2 SVGAGI. The CDR3 region has the DNA TGTGCCAGCAGCCTCCGTCGGGAGAATTCACCCCTCCACTTT. This codes for CASSLRRENSPLHF.

This clonotype was counted ten times or more. The V call is TRBV5-6, the J call TRBJ2-1; 9 bases fit TRBD2. Germline assignment: CDR1 SGHDT and CDR2 YYEEEE. V lost 2 bases, J lost 4 bases, and 19 bases stayed unmatched. The CDR3 consists of 20 residues. CDR3 DNA sequence: TGTGCCAGCAGCTTCCTAAAGACTAGCGGAGCCCCGTACCGATACAATGAGCAGTTCTTC. Residues: CASSFLKTSGAPYRYNEQFF. Variable domain in full (rest from reference TRBV5-6 and TRBJ2-1): DAGVTQSPTHLIKTRGQQVTLRCSPKSGHDTVSWYQQALGQGPQFIFQYYEEEERQRGNFPDRFSGHQFPNYSSELNVNALLLGDSALYLCASSFLKTSGAPYRYNEQFFGPGTRLTVL.

Details on this clonotype: One junction end disagrees with the germline gene, perhaps due to a read error. This chain links TRBV5-1 with TRBJ2-1; D is uncertain. Germline V lookup: CDR1 SGHRS, CDR2 YFSETQ. This CDR3 has 16 residues. The CDR3 coding sequence is TGCGCCAGCAGCTTGACCCCGGACGCGACCTACAATGAGCAGTCCTTC. This encodes CASSLTPDATYNEQSF. Supplemented by reference TRBV5-1 and TRBJ2-1, the full variable domain reads KAGVTQTPRYLIKTRGQQVTLSCSPISGHRSVSWYQQTPGQGLQFLFEYFSETQRNKGNFPGRFSGRQFSNSRSEMNVSTLELGDSALYLCASSLTPDATYNEQSFGPGTRLTVL.

This clonotype was counted only a few times. The genes are TRBV5-1 and TRBJ1-4; D is unclear. In germline, CDR1 is SGHRS, CDR2 YFSETQ. The germline V and J ends were trimmed by 0 bases and 0 bases, with 9 bases remaining between them. The CDR3 has 16 amino acids. The CDR3 sequence is CASSLARGTTNEKLFF. CDR3 bases: TGCGCCAGCAGCTTGGCCCGGGGAACAACTAATGAAAAACTGTTTTTT.

This clonotype was seen only a few times. The rearrangement links TRBV3-1 to TRBJ1-1; TRBD1 is a possible D gene (6 bases). The CDR3 loop spans 12 amino acids. V gave up 1 base and J gave up 9 bases, with 9 bases separating them. In germline, CDR1 is LGHDT, CDR2 YNNKEL (reference sequence). The CDR3 region is CASSQAGGQAFF. DNA for the CDR3: TGTGCCAGCAGCCAAGCTGGGGGGCAAGCTTTCTTT.

Comments on this clonotype: This may arise from a read error, as a much more abundant clone is one base away. The rearrangement links TRBV20-1 to TRBJ1-4; no firm D call. The CDR3 has 15 amino acids. Between the trimmed V and J ends, which lost 6 bases and 3 bases, there was a span of 17 bases. Germline CDR1 and CDR2: DFQATT and SNEGSKA (reference sequence). The DNA for the CDR3 is TGCAGTGCCGGAGGTGGCACTCCAGCTAATGAAAAACTGTTTTTT. Its translation is CSAGGGTPANEKLFF.

The rearrangement links TRBV5-1 to TRBJ2-3, with D uncertain. Germline values: CDR1 SGHRS, CDR2 YFSETQ. The CDR3 covers 14 residues. Trimming removed 0 bases at V and 2 bases at J, with 7 bases between. Written as DNA, the CDR3 is TGCGCCAGCAGCTTGGTCACCCACACAGATACGCAGTATTTT. The encoded protein is CASSLVTHTDTQYF.

This clonotype was found a few times. The J gene is TRBJ1-3, the V gene TRBV14; tentative D call: TRBD1 (6 bases). The CDR3 runs to 16 residues. Per germline, CDR1 SGHDN and CDR2 FVKESK. V dropped 2 bases and J dropped 7 bases, with 18 bases sitting between them. The CDR3 DNA sequence: TGTGCCAGCAGCCAACTGACTGGGGGCCCTAGGAACACCATATATTTT. This encodes CASSQLTGGPRNTIYF.

This clonotype was detected a few times. The chain couples TRBV20-1 to TRBJ2-5; 8 bases are a match to TRBD2. The CDR3 runs to 14 residues. The V gene's germline CDR1 is DFQATT and CDR2 SNEGSKA (reference sequence). The ends lost 2 bases at V and 5 bases at J; junction bases unmatched: 7. The CDR3 reads CSARRAGELETQYF. The CDR3 nucleotides read TGCAGTGCTAGACGAGCGGGAGAGTTGGAGACCCAGTACTTC.

This clonotype was seen only a few times. The chain is built from TRBV18 and TRBJ2-2; D remains ambiguous. CDR1 KGHSH and CDR2 LQKENI come from the germline V gene. V was trimmed by 5 bases and J by 8 bases, leaving 12 bases between them. The length of the CDR3 is 13 residues. CDR3 bases: TGTGCCAGCTCAGCGGCGGAGCCGGGGGAGCTGTTTTTT. Protein sequence: CASSAAEPGELFF.

The V gene is TRBV11-2, the J gene TRBJ2-3; TRBD2 matches at 11 bases. V lost 3 bases, J lost 2 bases, and 10 bases stayed unmatched. The germline gives CDR1 SGHAT, CDR2 FQNNGV. The CDR3 spans 18 residues. CDR3 nucleotides: TGTGCCAGCAGCTTCCAGGGACTAGCGGAGTGGAACACAGATACGCAGTATTTT. This gives the protein CASSFQGLAEWNTDTQYF.

Note on this clonotype: At one end, the junction sequence differs from germline, possibly due to a read error. J is TRBJ1-4 and V is TRBV19, with D possibly matching TRBD1 (5 bases). The CDR3 covers 15 residues. Germline V gene data show CDR1 as LNHDA and CDR2 as SQIVND (reference sequence). DNA of the CDR3: TGTGCGAGTACCTCCCGGACACCGACTAATGAAAAACTGTTTTTT. Protein product: CASTSRTPTNEKLFF.

This clonotype was picked up a small number of times. The chain combines TRBV28 with TRBJ2-4; a weak D match, TRBD2 (6 bases). Germline CDR1 and CDR2: MDHEN and SYDVKM. This CDR3 is built from 16 residues. With 6 bases removed from V and 3 bases from J, the gap between germline ends came to 18 bases. CDR3 loop: CASRGLFPEGKNIQYF. The CDR3 bases are TGTGCCAGCAGGGGACTTTTCCCAGAGGGCAAAAACATTCAGTACTTC.

To note about this clonotype: The junction shows a germline mismatch at one end, possibly a read error. The V and J genes are TRBV12-3 or TRBV12-4 and TRBJ2-5; the D gene is possibly TRBD2 (5 bases). This CDR3 is 13 amino acids long. The CDR3 sequence: CASQRAPQETQYF. The CDR3 DNA reads TGCGCCAGCCAGAGGGCCCCCCAAGAGACCCAGTACTTC.

This clonotype was observed a few times. The genes are TRBV4-3 and TRBJ1-2; maybe TRBD1 (5 bases). Trimming left V 0 bases short and J 4 bases short, with 12 bases between. The CDR3 length is 15 residues. Germline CDR1 reads LGHNA; CDR2 reads YSLEER. The CDR3 sequence: CASSQDTQGAYGYTF. In DNA, the CDR3 is TGCGCCAGCAGCCAAGATACCCAGGGTGCCTATGGCTACACCTTC.

This clonotype was seen a single time. The chain is built from TRBV29-1 and TRBJ1-4; tentatively, D is TRBD1 (5 bases). CDR3 length: 13 amino acids. The V end was cut by 4 bases, the J end by 7 bases, with 13 bases between. Germline CDR1 reads SQVTM; CDR2 reads ANQGSEA. CDR3 nucleotides: TGCAGCGTTGGAGGGCAGGGACCTGAAAAACTGTTTTTT. This gives the protein CSVGGQGPEKLFF.

This clonotype was seen ten or more times. The chain employs TRBV28 and TRBJ1-5; D not certain. Germline V CDR1 and CDR2: MDHEN, SYDVKM. Deletions cut 6 bases from V and 3 bases from J, with 12 bases between. CDR3 length equals 14 residues. The CDR3 loop is CASRTDTPNQPQHF. CDR3 bases: TGTGCCAGCAGGACTGACACACCCAATCAGCCCCAGCATTTT. Full variable domain (remainder filled in from reference TRBV28 and TRBJ1-5): DVKVTQSSRYLVKRTGEKVFLECVQDMDHENMFWYRQDPGLGLRLIYFSYDVKMKEKGDIPEGYSVSREKKERFSLILESASTNQTSMYLCASRTDTPNQPQHFGDGTRLSIL.

This clonotype showed up just a few times. The genes are TRBV10-3 and TRBJ2-3, with TRBD1 matching 12 bases. This CDR3 spans 15 amino acids. Germline CDR1 ENHRY, CDR2 SYGVKD. The J segment lost 4 bases and the V segment lost 3 bases, leaving 2 bases of the junction unmatched. The CDR3 here is CAISERDRGPDTQYF. The CDR3 DNA is TGTGCCATCAGTGAAAGGGACAGGGGGCCAGATACGCAGTATTTT.

Points on this clonotype: One junction end disagrees with the germline gene, perhaps due to a read error. The rearrangement links TRBV10-3 to TRBJ2-2, with D possibly being TRBD1 (7 bases). This CDR3 has 14 amino acids. Germline lookup yields CDR1 ENHRY and CDR2 SYGVKD. This CDR3 is CATRGVISTGELFF. In DNA, the CDR3 is TGTGCCACCAGGGGGGTTATCTCCACCGGGGAGTTGTTTTTT.

The chain joins TRBV29-1 to TRBJ2-5; 8 bases align to TRBD1. V was pared by 2 bases and J by 5 bases, with 4 bases of the junction left unmatched. Germline CDR1 reads SQVTM; CDR2 reads ANQGSEA. There are 13 residues in the CDR3. The CDR3 DNA sequence: TGCAGCGTTGAATCCAGGGGGCACGAGACCCAGTACTTC. Translation: CSVESRGHETQYF. Full variable domain (missing parts from reference TRBV29-1 and TRBJ2-5): SAVISQKPSRDICQRGTSLTIQCQVDSQVTMMFWYRQQPGQSLTLIATANQGSEATYESGFVIDKFPISRPNLTFSTLTVSNMSPEDSSIYLCSVESRGHETQYFGPGTRLLVL.

Only a few counts were recorded for this clonotype. The CDR3 region has the DNA TGTGCCAGCAGCGGCCTGGACAGGGAGAGCTATGGCTACACCTTC. As protein: CASSGLDRESYGYTF. The gene calls are TRBV14 and TRBJ1-2, with TRBD1 matching 8 bases. After removal of 5 bases from V and 4 bases from J, the junction contained 9 bases not matched to a gene. Germline V lookup: CDR1 SGHDN, CDR2 FVKESK. The CDR3 has 15 amino acids.

The V gene is TRBV7-2, the J gene TRBJ2-5; a weak D match, TRBD1 (5 bases). The end of the DNA aligns better with TRBJ2-7, so the J call may be wrong. The CDR3 has 15 amino acids. CDR1 is SGHTA and CDR2 is FQGNSA in the germline V gene. CDR3 DNA sequence: TGTGCCAGCAGCTTAGCTAGCCGACAGACCTACGAGCAGTACTTC. Translation gives CASSLASRQTYEQYF.

The CDR3, as DNA: TGTGCCAGCAGTTTATATACGGGTGCCACTGAAGCTTTCTTT. Its translation: CASSLYTGATEAFF. J is TRBJ1-1 and V is TRBV28; no reliable D call. Germline V gives CDR1 MDHEN, CDR2 SYDVKM. Trimming stripped 1 base from V and 4 bases from J, with 10 bases between. CDR3 size: 14 residues.

This clonotype was observed a few times. A much larger clonotype is one base distant, so this may be a read error. Here the CDR3 DNA reads TGCGGCGTTGCGTCCGGGATCTACGAGCAGTACTTC. This codes for CGVASGIYEQYF. J is TRBJ2-7 and V is TRBV29-1; a weak D match, TRBD2 (5 bases). The CDR3 totals 12 residues. Germline V gene lookup returns CDR1 SQVTM and CDR2 ANQGSEA.

The sample holds many counts of this clonotype. The J gene is TRBJ2-5, the V gene TRBV15, with no clear D. Trimming pared 0 bases from V and 2 bases from J, leaving 10 bases between. The germline gives CDR1 LNHNV, CDR2 YYDKDF (reference sequence). The length of the CDR3 is 15 residues. The CDR3 loop reads CATSRDFRIQETQYF. The CDR3 bases are TGTGCCACCAGCAGAGATTTTAGGATACAAGAGACCCAGTACTTC.